Listed below are T cell receptor beta chains from one sample, sequenced in a study of cytomegalovirus exposure and HLA in healthy donors. The method was immunoSEQ multiplex PCR; TCRdb's version includes in-frame clones alone and lacks a portion of them. There are 120,000 or so clones in the sample; around nine tenths occur only once, and under 2% lies in the top ten. The specimen sequenced was PBMCs. These receptors originate from a woman in her late teens or twenties in good health and CMV-seronegative. Each CDR3 is given with its conserved first and last residue. The order of the fields is clone size, J gene, D gene, V gene, CDR3 DNA, CDR3 protein. The D gene is left open where the match is weak. Clone size is shown for a subset of rows, as once, few, many or a class of expanded clone.

-,TRBJ2-1,TRBD2,TRBV9,TGTGCCAGCAGCCCCAGACATTGGACTAGCGGGAAGGATGAGCAGTTCTTC,CASSPRHWTSGKDEQFF
-,TRBJ2-1,TRBD2,TRBV28,TGTGCCAGCAGGATAAGTGGTGGGACTAGCGGCGATGAGCAGTTCTTC,CASRISGGTSGDEQFF
-,TRBJ1-6,TRBD1,TRBV4-1,TGCGCCAGCAGCCGGCCACGGGACAGACTATTCGTCCCCCTCCACTTT,CASSRPRDRLFVPLHF
-,TRBJ2-7,TRBD2,TRBV6-5,TGTGCCAGCAGTTACTCGCGGGGGGCTGCCTACGAGCAGTACTTC,CASSYSRGAAYEQYF
-,TRBJ2-6,TRBD1,TRBV5-1,TGCGCCAGCAGCCCGGGACAGGGGGCGGGAGGGGCCAACGTCCTGACTTTC,CASSPGQGAGGANVLTF
-,TRBJ2-2,TRBD2,TRBV25-1,TGTGCCAGCAGTGAACGGCGACTAGCGGGGAACACCGGGGAGCTGTTTTTT,CASSERRLAGNTGELFF
-,TRBJ2-7,TRBD1,TRBV2,TGTGCCAGCAGTGTTGGACAGGGGACTTTACTTCGGATGAGCGAGCAGTACTTC,CASSVGQGTLLRMSEQYF
-,TRBJ2-2,TRBD2,TRBV2,TGTGCCAGCAGTTCTTCCGGGACTACTCACACCGGGGAGCTGTTTTTT,CASSSSGTTHTGELFF
-,TRBJ1-6,-,TRBV13,TGTGCCAGCAGCTTAGTGGGGGGTGGTCCTTCACCCCTCCACTTT,CASSLVGGGPSPLHF
once,TRBJ2-7,-,TRBV2,TGTGCCAGCAGTGTAAACAGAAACTACGAGCAGTACTTC,CASSVNRNYEQYF
-,TRBJ2-7,TRBD1,TRBV19,TGTGCCAGTAGTACTTCCGACAGGGTCTACGAGCAGTACTTC,CASSTSDRVYEQYF
-,TRBJ2-3,-,TRBV5-1,TGCGCCAGCAGCCAGGGGGGCGGAACAGATACGCAGTATTTT,CASSQGGGTDTQYF
-,TRBJ2-7,TRBD2,TRBV13,TGTGCCAGCAGCGACCTAGCGGGGGGCAACTCCTACGAGCAGTACTTC,CASSDLAGGNSYEQYF
-,TRBJ2-3,-,TRBV4-3,TGCGCCAGCAGCCAAGCAACAGGGTTTGGGACAGATACGCAGTATTTT,CASSQATGFGTDTQYF
-,TRBJ2-5,-,TRBV4-1,TGCGCCAGCAGCCAAGTTACGGTAGCAGAGACCCAGTACTTC,CASSQVTVAETQYF
-,TRBJ1-5,-,TRBV4-2,TGTGCCAGCAGCCATGCAGGGGATCGGAATCAGCCCCAGCATTTT,CASSHAGDRNQPQHF
-,TRBJ1-5,-,TRBV15,TGTGCCACCAGCAAAGCCCTTCGACAGAAATATAGCAATCAGCCCCAGCATTTT,CATSKALRQKYSNQPQHF
-,TRBJ1-1,TRBD1,TRBV19,TGTGCCAGTAGTATAGATGACAGGGGCCGGTTCACTGAAGCTTTCTTT,CASSIDDRGRFTEAFF
-,TRBJ2-7,TRBD1,TRBV5-3,TGTGCCAGAAGCCCGGGGACAGGGGGCACCCTTGACCACGAGCAGTACTTC,CARSPGTGGTLDHEQYF
-,TRBJ2-1,-,TRBV19,TGTGCCAGTAGTATAGCAGGGGGGACCTACAATGAGCAGTTCTTC,CASSIAGGTYNEQFF
-,TRBJ2-7,TRBD1,TRBV28,TGTGCCAGCAAAACGGGGGACAGGGGTCTTCGCGAGCAGTACTTC,CASKTGDRGLREQYF